The 20 T cell receptor beta chains below all came from one sample that was sequenced in a study of T-cell reconstitution after alpha-beta-depleted transplantation in children. This sample's TCRbeta library carried unique molecular identifier barcodes. TCRdb independently ran MiXCR on the PCR reads; one entry per CDR3 protein. Found here are approximately 1,000,000 distinct CDR3 sequences, less than 30% of them singletons; the top ten hold about 28%. Sequencing was performed on PBMCs, mostly from graft donor cells, taken 360 days after TCRalphabeta/CD19-depleted stem cell transplant. These receptors all stem from a boy younger than two who had a stem cell transplant for SCID, so the T cells may come from the graft donor.

The table lists this clonotype with many counts. The chain carries TRBV7-2 and TRBJ2-2, with TRBD2 matching 10 bases. The germline V gene has CDR1 SGHTA and CDR2 FQGNSA. This CDR3 spans 16 amino acids. The trim removed 1 base at V and 4 bases at J, leaving 3 bases unmatched. The CDR3 nucleotides are TGTGCCAGCAGCTTAGGGACTAGCGGAGTCACCGGGGAGCTGTTTTTT. Encoded protein: CASSLGTSGVTGELFF.

This clonotype was recorded a few times. Here the CDR3 reads CREKGGPWLTGELFF. The DNA for the CDR3 is TGCAGAGAAAAGGGGGGGCCATGGCTCACCGGGGAGCTGTTTTTT. The chain joins TRBV20-1 to TRBJ2-2, with a tentative D call TRBD2 (7 bases). The CDR3 covers 15 residues. The germline V gene encodes CDR1 DFQATT and CDR2 SNEGSKA (reference sequence).

Comment on this clonotype: One junction end does not reproduce the germline sequence, and a read error may be involved. The chain couples TRBV5-5 to TRBJ2-1; D remains unclear. CDR1 and CDR2 from the germline V gene are SGHKS and YYEKEE (reference sequence). There are 13 residues in the CDR3. The CDR3 here is CASSLGSHNEQFF. In nucleotides, the CDR3 is TGTGCCAGCAGCTTGGGCTCCCACAATGAGCAGTTCTTC.

At least ten counts were recorded for this clonotype. The rearrangement joins TRBV3-1 to TRBJ2-5; TRBD1 agrees at 9 bases. The V and J ends lost 4 bases and 5 bases, in that order; junction bases with no gene match: 5. This CDR3 region has 14 residues. Germline values: CDR1 LGHDT, CDR2 YNNKEL (reference sequence). Here the CDR3 reads CASSRDRVEETQYF. Written as DNA, the CDR3 is TGTGCCAGCAGCCGGGACAGGGTGGAGGAGACCCAGTACTTC.

The gene calls are TRBV7-6 and TRBJ2-1, with 7 positions matching TRBD1. Germline CDR1 is SGHVS and CDR2 is FNYEAQ. The CDR3 covers 14 residues. V trimming: 2 bases; J trimming: 9 bases; junction bases outside the gene matches: 7. CDR3 sequence (DNA): TGTGCCAGCAGCTTATGGCGACAGGGTGGTGAGCAGTTCTTC. Protein: CASSLWRQGGEQFF.

Only a few counts were recorded for this clonotype. The V and J genes are TRBV7-8 and TRBJ2-3; D might be TRBD1 (6 bases). The CDR3 consists of 12 residues. V lost 6 bases and J 11 bases, leaving 15 bases between the germline ends. Germline CDR1 reads SGHVS; CDR2 reads FQNEAQ. The CDR3 loop is CASSTTSGQQYF. The CDR3 coding sequence is TGTGCCAGCAGTACCACTTCGGGACAGCAGTATTTT.

In this sample, this clonotype turned up once. This sequence joins TRBV6-2 or TRBV6-3 and TRBJ2-2; 7 bases fit TRBD2. In germline, CDR1 is MNHEY, CDR2 SVGEGT. With V trimmed by 0 bases and J by 2 bases, 12 bases remained unmatched. The CDR3 length is 19 residues. CDR3 loop: CASSYSDSIAGDNTGELFF. The DNA of the CDR3 is TGTGCCAGCAGTTACTCTGATTCGATTGCGGGGGACAACACCGGGGAGCTGTTTTTT.

In its sample, this clonotype was seen a few times. This chain uses TRBV30 with TRBJ2-1; TRBD2 matches 9 bases. The CDR3 totals 16 residues. Germline loops: CDR1 GTSNPN, CDR2 SVGIG (reference sequence). The trim removed 3 bases at V and 4 bases at J, leaving 10 bases unmatched. Written as DNA, the CDR3 is TGTGCCTGGAGGCGAGGGGGCGCGGGGGGGTACAATGAGCAGTTCTTC. Amino acid sequence: CAWRRGGAGGYNEQFF. Supplemented by reference TRBV30 and TRBJ2-1, the full variable domain reads SQTIHQWPATLVQPVGSPLSLECTVEGTSNPNLYWYRQAAGRGLQLLFYSVGIGQISSEVPQNLSASRPQDRQFILSSKKLLLSDSGFYLCAWRRGGAGGYNEQFFGPGTRLTVL.

The chain carries TRBV11-1 and TRBJ1-4; D not resolved. There are 16 residues in the CDR3. Trimming removed 4 bases from V and 0 bases from J, with 12 bases in between. Germline CDR1 reads SGHAT; CDR2 reads FQDESV (reference sequence). The CDR3 protein is CASSYGRSTTNEKLFF. CDR3 in DNA: TGTGCCAGCAGCTACGGACGGTCCACAACTAATGAAAAACTGTTTTTT.

This chain links TRBV4-3 with TRBJ2-5; D remains ambiguous. The CDR3 totals 13 residues. Per germline, CDR1 LGHNA and CDR2 YSLEER. Trimming left V 1 base short and J 5 bases short, with 8 bases between. CDR3: CASSQALYETQYF. CDR3 sequence (DNA): TGCGCCAGCAGCCAAGCCCTTTACGAGACCCAGTACTTC.

This clonotype was found a few times. The chain recombines TRBV4-1 with TRBJ2-1; D is perhaps TRBD1 or TRBD2 (6 bases each). Germline V gene data show CDR1 as MGHRA and CDR2 as YSYEKL. V was shortened by 0 bases and J by 9 bases, with 15 bases between the two germline ends. The CDR3 totals 15 residues. For the CDR3, the DNA is TGCGCCAGCAGCCAAGAAGGGGGGCCCACCGGTGAGCAGTTCTTC. This encodes CASSQEGGPTGEQFF.

This clonotype was picked up one time. The rearrangement links TRBV15 to TRBJ2-3; tentative D call: TRBD2 (6 bases). Trimming removed 1 base from V and 5 bases from J, with 13 bases in between. The V gene's germline CDR1 is LNHNV and CDR2 YYDKDF (reference sequence). The CDR3 runs to 15 residues. The CDR3 nucleotides read TGTGCCACCAGCAGAGGGTCGGCGGGGCTAGATACGCAGTATTTT. This gives the protein CATSRGSAGLDTQYF.

V gene TRBV15 combines with J gene TRBJ1-2; D is unresolved. Deletions cut 11 bases from V and 7 bases from J, with 20 bases between. This CDR3 is built from 13 residues. Germline V gene data show CDR1 as LNHNV and CDR2 as YYDKDF (reference sequence). The CDR3: CAASIRPDGGYTF. CDR3 coding DNA: TGTGCCGCGTCGATCCGACCGGATGGTGGCTACACCTTC. The whole variable domain, filled in from reference TRBV15 and TRBJ1-2, reads DAMVIQNPRYQVTQFGKPVTLSCSQTLNHNVMYWYQQKSSQAPKLLFHYYDKDFNNEADTPDNFQSRRPNTSFCFLDIRSPGLGDTAMYLCAASIRPDGGYTFGSGTRLTVV.

This clonotype was recorded a few times. The chain is built from TRBV10-3 and TRBJ2-5; a possible D gene is TRBD1 (5 bases). The CDR3 spans 16 residues. Trimming cost V 5 bases and J 2 bases, with 18 bases left between them. CDR1 and CDR2 (germline): ENHRY, SYGVKD. CDR3 nucleotide sequence: TGTGCCATCAGTCGGCGCCCAGGGATAAGGCAAGAGACCCAGTACTTC. It specifies CAISRRPGIRQETQYF.

This clonotype was counted between two and nine times. This chain joins TRBV4-3 and TRBJ2-2; D uncertain. The CDR3 has 13 amino acids. Trimming removed 4 bases from V and 7 bases from J, with 10 bases in between. CDR1 LGHNA and CDR2 YSLEER come from the germline V gene. CDR3 amino acids: CASSPNTGGELFF. DNA of the CDR3: TGCGCCAGCAGCCCAAATACCGGCGGGGAGCTGTTTTTT.

The chain employs TRBV6-5 and TRBJ1-2, with D uncertain. In germline, CDR1 is MNHEY, CDR2 SVGAGI. The CDR3 spans 11 residues. V was cut by 8 bases and J by 4 bases, with 8 bases left in between. This chain's CDR3 is CASASLYGYTF. Here the CDR3 DNA reads TGTGCCAGCGCCTCCCTCTATGGCTACACCTTC.

The chain recombines TRBV2 with TRBJ2-7; 7 bases are a match to TRBD1. The junction had 5 bases not matched to a gene; V was cut back by 7 bases and J by 5 bases. The germline CDR1 and CDR2 sequences are SNHLY and FYNNEI. The CDR3 has 12 amino acids. CDR3 protein: CASNPDRDEQYF. The CDR3 nucleotides read TGTGCCAGCAACCCCGACAGGGACGAGCAGTACTTC.

The sample holds a few counts of this clonotype. The CDR3 sequence is CASSKMGGLYEQYF. CDR3 DNA sequence: TGTGCCAGCAGCAAAATGGGGGGACTCTACGAGCAGTACTTC. The chain employs TRBV7-8 and TRBJ2-7, with D perhaps matching TRBD2 (6 bases). The CDR3 consists of 14 residues. The ends were cut back, 5 bases at V and 3 bases at J, with 14 bases in the middle. Germline V gives CDR1 SGHVS, CDR2 FQNEAQ.

V is TRBV12-3 or TRBV12-4 and J is TRBJ2-7; possible D gene TRBD2, 6 bases. The length of the CDR3 is 14 residues. V was trimmed by 5 bases and J by 3 bases, leaving 14 bases between them. The CDR3 DNA sequence: TGTGCCAGCAGTCCCCTCGGGCGGGGCTACGAGCAGTACTTC. Protein product: CASSPLGRGYEQYF.

This clonotype turned up a few times. This chain uses TRBV2 with TRBJ2-7, with D tentatively TRBD2 (5 bases). This CDR3 comprises 12 residues. Germline V gives CDR1 SNHLY, CDR2 FYNNEI. Trimming cost V 6 bases and J 2 bases, with 8 bases left between them. CDR3 sequence (DNA): TGTGCCAGCAGCGAGACTACCTACGAGCAGTACTTC. This translates into CASSETTYEQYF.